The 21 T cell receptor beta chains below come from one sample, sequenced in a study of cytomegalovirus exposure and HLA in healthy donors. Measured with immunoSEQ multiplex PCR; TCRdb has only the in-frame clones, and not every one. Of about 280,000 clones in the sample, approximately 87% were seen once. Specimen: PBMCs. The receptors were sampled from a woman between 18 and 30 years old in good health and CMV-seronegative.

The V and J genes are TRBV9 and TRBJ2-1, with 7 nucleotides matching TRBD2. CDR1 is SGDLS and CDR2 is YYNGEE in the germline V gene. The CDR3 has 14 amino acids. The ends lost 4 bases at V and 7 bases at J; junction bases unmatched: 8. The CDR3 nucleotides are TGTGCCAGCAGCCCGAGTTTGGGAGGGAATGAGCAGTTCTTC. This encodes CASSPSLGGNEQFF.

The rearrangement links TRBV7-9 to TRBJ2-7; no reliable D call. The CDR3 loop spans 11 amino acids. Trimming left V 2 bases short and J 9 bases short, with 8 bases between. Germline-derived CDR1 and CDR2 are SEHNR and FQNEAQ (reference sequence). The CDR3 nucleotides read TGTGCCAGCAGCTTACAGGCAGGGCAGTACTTC. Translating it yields CASSLQAGQYF.

This CDR3 is CASSTDNRGNEQFF. CDR3 sequence (DNA): TGTGCCAGCAGCACGGACAATAGAGGCAATGAGCAGTTCTTC. This rearrangement joins TRBV7-3 to TRBJ2-1, with D possibly being TRBD1 (5 bases). V gave up 5 bases and J gave up 6 bases, with 14 bases separating them. The CDR3 has 14 residues. Germline V lookup: CDR1 SGHTA, CDR2 FQGTGA.

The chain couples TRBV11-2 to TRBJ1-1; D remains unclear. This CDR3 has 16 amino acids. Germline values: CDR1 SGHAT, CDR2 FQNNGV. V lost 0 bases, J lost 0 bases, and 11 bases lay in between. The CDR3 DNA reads TGTGCCAGCAGCTTAGATCGATGGGAGATGAACACTGAAGCTTTCTTT. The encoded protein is CASSLDRWEMNTEAFF.

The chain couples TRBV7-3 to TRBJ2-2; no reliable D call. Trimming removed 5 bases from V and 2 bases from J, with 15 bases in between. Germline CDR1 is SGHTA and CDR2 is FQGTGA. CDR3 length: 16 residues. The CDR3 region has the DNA TGTGCCAGCAGCGAAACAGCAACTGATAACACCGGGGAGCTGTTTTTT. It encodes CASSETATDNTGELFF.

DNA of the CDR3: TGTGCCAGCAGCCAGCGGGACTTAGCCTACGAGCAGTACTTC. Encoded protein: CASSQRDLAYEQYF. The rearrangement uses TRBV7-6 and TRBJ2-7; 7 positions agree with TRBD2. The CDR3 extends over 14 amino acids. The germline V gene encodes CDR1 SGHVS and CDR2 FNYEAQ. V lost 5 bases to trimming and J lost 2 bases; unmatched junction nucleotides: 6.

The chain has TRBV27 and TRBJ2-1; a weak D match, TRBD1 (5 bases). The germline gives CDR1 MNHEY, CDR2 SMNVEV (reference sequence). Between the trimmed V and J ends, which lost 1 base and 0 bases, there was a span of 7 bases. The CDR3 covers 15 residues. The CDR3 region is CASSLYDSSYNEQFF. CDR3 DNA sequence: TGTGCCAGCAGTTTATATGACAGCTCCTACAATGAGCAGTTCTTC.

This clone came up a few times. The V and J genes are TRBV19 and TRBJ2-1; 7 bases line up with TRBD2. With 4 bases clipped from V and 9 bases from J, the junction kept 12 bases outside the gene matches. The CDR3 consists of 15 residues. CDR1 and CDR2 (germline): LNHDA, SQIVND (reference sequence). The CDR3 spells CASSRSGLGGSEQFF. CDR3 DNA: TGTGCCAGTAGTAGATCAGGACTAGGCGGCAGTGAGCAGTTCTTC.

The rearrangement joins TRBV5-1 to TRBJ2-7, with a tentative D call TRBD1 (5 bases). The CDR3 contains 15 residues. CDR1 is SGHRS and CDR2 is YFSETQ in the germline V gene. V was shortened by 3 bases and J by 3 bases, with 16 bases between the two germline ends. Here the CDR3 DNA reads TGCGCCAGCAGCTCAGGTATAGGGGAAAGCTACGAGCAGTACTTC. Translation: CASSSGIGESYEQYF.

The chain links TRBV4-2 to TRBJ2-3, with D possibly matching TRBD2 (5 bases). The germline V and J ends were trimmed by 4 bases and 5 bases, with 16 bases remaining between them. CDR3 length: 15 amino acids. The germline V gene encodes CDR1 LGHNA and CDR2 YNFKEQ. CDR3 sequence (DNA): TGTGCCAGCAGCCCTAGGGAGAGAAGTATAGATACGCAGTATTTT. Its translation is CASSPRERSIDTQYF.

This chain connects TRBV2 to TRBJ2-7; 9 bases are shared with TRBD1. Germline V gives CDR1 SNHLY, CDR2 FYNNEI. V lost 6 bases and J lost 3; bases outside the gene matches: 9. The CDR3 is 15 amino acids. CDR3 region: CASRADRGQSYEQYF. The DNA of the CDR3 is TGTGCCAGCAGAGCGGACAGGGGCCAAAGCTACGAGCAGTACTTC.

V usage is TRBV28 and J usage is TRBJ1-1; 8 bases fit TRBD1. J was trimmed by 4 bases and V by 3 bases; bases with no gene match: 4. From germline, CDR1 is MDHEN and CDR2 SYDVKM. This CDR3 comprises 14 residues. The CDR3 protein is CASSLVTGVTEAFF. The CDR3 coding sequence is TGTGCCAGCAGTTTGGTGACAGGGGTCACTGAAGCTTTCTTT.

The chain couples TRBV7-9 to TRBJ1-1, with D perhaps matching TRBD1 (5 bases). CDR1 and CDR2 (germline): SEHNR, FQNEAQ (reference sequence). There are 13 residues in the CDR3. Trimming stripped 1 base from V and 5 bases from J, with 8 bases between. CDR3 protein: CASSLEGLTEAFF. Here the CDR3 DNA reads TGTGCCAGCAGCTTAGAGGGGTTGACTGAAGCTTTCTTT.

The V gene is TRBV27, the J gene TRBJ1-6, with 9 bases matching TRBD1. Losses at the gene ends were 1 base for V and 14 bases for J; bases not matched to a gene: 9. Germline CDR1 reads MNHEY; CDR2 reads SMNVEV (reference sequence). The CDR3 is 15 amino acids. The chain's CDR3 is CASSLFATGGFSLHF. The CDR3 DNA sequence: TGTGCCAGCAGTTTATTCGCGACAGGGGGGTTTTCCCTCCACTTT.

Written as DNA, the CDR3 is TGTGCCAGCAGCTTAGACAGGGGCGTCTATGGCTACACCTTC. Its protein is CASSLDRGVYGYTF. The chain links TRBV7-9 to TRBJ1-2; 7 bases align to TRBD1. Germline trimming cut 1 base from V and 4 bases from J; bases unmatched to any gene: 3. CDR1 SEHNR and CDR2 FQNEAQ come from the germline V gene (reference sequence). This CDR3 contains 14 residues.

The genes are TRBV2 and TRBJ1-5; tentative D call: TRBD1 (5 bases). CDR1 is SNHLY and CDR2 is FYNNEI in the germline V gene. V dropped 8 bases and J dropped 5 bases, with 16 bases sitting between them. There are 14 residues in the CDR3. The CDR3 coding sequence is TGTGCCAGCTCGGGGCCGCAGCGGGATCAGCCCCAGCATTTT. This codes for CASSGPQRDQPQHF.

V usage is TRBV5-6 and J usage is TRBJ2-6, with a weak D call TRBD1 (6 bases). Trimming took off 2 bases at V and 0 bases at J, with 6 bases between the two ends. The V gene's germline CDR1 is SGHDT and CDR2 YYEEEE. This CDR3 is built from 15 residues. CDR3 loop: CASSFRGSGANVLTF. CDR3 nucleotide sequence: TGTGCCAGCAGCTTCAGGGGCTCTGGGGCCAACGTCCTGACTTTC. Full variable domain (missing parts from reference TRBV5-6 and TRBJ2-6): DAGVTQSPTHLIKTRGQQVTLRCSPKSGHDTVSWYQQALGQGPQFIFQYYEEEERQRGNFPDRFSGHQFPNYSSELNVNALLLGDSALYLCASSFRGSGANVLTFGAGSRLTVL.

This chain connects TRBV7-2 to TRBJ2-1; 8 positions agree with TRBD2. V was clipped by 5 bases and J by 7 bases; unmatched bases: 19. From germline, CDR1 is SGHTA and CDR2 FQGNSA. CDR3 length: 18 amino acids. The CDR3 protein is CASSPGQWSGSSWNEQFF. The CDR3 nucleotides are TGTGCCAGCAGCCCAGGACAGTGGAGCGGGAGCTCGTGGAATGAGCAGTTCTTC.

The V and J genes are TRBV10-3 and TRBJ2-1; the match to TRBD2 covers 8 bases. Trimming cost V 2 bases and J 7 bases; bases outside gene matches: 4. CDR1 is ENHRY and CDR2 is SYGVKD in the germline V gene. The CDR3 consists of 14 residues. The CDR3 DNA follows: TGTGCCATCAGTGAGAAGCGGGGGCGAAATGAGCAGTTCTTC. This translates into CAISEKRGRNEQFF.

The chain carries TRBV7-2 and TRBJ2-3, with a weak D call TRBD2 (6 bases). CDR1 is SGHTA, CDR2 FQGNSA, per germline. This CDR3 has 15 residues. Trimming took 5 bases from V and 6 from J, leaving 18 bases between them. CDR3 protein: CASSTRGTSRDTQYF. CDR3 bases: TGTGCCAGCAGCACCCGGGGGACCTCACGGGATACGCAGTATTTT.

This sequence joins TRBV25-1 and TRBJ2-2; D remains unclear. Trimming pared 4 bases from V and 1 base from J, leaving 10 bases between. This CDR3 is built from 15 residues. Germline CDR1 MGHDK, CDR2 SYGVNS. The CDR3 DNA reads TGTGCCAGCAGTGTCGCAGGTTTGAACACCGGGGAGCTGTTTTTT. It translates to CASSVAGLNTGELFF.